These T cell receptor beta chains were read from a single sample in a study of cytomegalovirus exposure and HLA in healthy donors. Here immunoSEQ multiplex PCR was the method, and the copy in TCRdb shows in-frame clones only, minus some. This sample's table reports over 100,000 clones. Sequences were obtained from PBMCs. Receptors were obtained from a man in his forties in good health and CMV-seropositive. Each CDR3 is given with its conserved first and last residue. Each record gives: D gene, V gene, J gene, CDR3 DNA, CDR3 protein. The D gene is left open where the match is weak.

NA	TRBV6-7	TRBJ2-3	TGTGCCAGCAGTCTCCTCAGTACAGGGTGGATAGATACGCAGTATTTT	CASSLLSTGWIDTQYF
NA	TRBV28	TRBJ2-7	TGTGCCAGCAGTTCGCGGAGAGAAGGGGAAGAGCAGTACTTC	CASSSRREGEEQYF
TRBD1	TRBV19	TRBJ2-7	TGTGCCAGTAGTAGCCAGGGGGTCAACTTCTACGAGCAGTACTTC	CASSSQGVNFYEQYF
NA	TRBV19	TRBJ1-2	TGTGCCAGTAGTATCCCAGGGCTCTATGGCTACACCTTC	CASSIPGLYGYTF
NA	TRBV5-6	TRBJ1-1	TGTGCCAGCAGCTTGGGGTCGGGTGAAGCTTTCTTT	CASSLGSGEAFF
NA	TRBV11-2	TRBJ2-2	TGTGCCAGCAGCTTAGCAGTCGGGGAGCTGTTTTTT	CASSLAVGELFF
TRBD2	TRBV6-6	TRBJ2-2	TGTGCCGTTAGGGCGGGGGTTTACACCGGGGAGCTGTTTTTT	CAVRAGVYTGELFF
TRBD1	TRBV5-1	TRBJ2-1	TGCGCCAGCGCCGAGGGGGCTTTGGCGGAACTTCAGTTCTTC	CASAEGALAELQFF
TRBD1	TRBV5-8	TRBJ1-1	TGTGCCAGCAGCTATACCGGGACAGTGAACACTGAAGCTTTCTTT	CASSYTGTVNTEAFF
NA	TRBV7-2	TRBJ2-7	TGTGCCAGCAGCTTTCAGGGATACGAGCAGTACTTC	CASSFQGYEQYF
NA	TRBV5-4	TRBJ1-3	TGTGCCAGCAGCGCACCGGGAGCTTCTGGAAACACCATATATTTT	CASSAPGASGNTIYF
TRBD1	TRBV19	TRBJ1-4	TGTGCCAGTGCGGACAGGGCAGGCGAAAAACTGTTTTTT	CASADRAGEKLFF
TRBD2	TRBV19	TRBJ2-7	TGTGCCAGTAGTAAGAGCGGGAGGCTTTCCTACGAGCAGTACTTC	CASSKSGRLSYEQYF
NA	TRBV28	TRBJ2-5	TGTGCCAGCAGTCCCGGGACGGGACTGGGGTCCCAGTACTTC	CASSPGTGLGSQYF
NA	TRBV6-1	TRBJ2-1	TGTGCCAGCAGCGGGGGAACTAGCAATTACAATGAGCAGTTCTTC	CASSGGTSNYNEQFF
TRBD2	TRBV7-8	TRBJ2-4	TGTGCCAGCAGCTTAGACTCGCGACTAGCGGGAGTGAACAAAAACATTCAGTACTTC	CASSLDSRLAGVNKNIQYF
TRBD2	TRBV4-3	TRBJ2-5	TGCGCCAGCAGCCAATGGGCGGGAGGGGGAGAGACCCAGTACTTC	CASSQWAGGGETQYF
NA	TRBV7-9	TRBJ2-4	TGTGCCAGCAGCTTAGAAAATGACATACTAGCCAAAAACATTCAGTACTTC	CASSLENDILAKNIQYF
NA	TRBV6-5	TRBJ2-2	TGTGCCAGCAGTTTAGCGCCCTCCAACACCGGGGAGCTGTTTTTT	CASSLAPSNTGELFF
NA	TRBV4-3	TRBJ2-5	TGCGCCAGCAGCCAGGTCGGAGTAGAGACCCAGTACTTC	CASSQVGVETQYF
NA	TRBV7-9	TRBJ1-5	TGTGCCAGCAGCGCGGAGCGGGGGCCTTCTCAGCCCCAGCATTTT	CASSAERGPSQPQHF
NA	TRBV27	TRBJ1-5	TGTGCCAGCAGTCTCGAACACACAGGGTATCAGCCCCAGCATTTT	CASSLEHTGYQPQHF
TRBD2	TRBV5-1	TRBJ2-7	TGCGCCAGCAGCTTGTTCGGACTAGCGGCCTCCTACGAGCAGTACTTC	CASSLFGLAASYEQYF
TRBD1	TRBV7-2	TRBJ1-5	TGTGCCAGCAGCCTACGACAAGGGGGCAGTCAGCCCCAGCATTTT	CASSLRQGGSQPQHF
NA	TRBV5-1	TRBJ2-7	TGCGCCAGCAGCTTGGCCGAGAGGGGGGGAGTATACGAGCAGTACTTC	CASSLAERGGVYEQYF
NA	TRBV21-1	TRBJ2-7	TGTGCCAGCAGCGAGCGCCCGATTACAGCGGAGCCCATCCGGGGAGAGCAGTACTTC	CASSERPITAEPIRGEQYF
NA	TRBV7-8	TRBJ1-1	TGTGCCAGCAGCTGGGCAGGAAGATCTTCTGAAGCTTTCTTT	CASSWAGRSSEAFF
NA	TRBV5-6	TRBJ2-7	TGTGCCAGCAGCTTGGTGCGGGGGCGCGAGCAGTACTTC	CASSLVRGREQYF
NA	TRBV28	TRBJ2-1	TGTGCCAGCAGTTTATTTGGGGGGAGAGACAATGAGCAGTTCTTC	CASSLFGGRDNEQFF
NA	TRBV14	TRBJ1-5	TGTGCCAGCAGCCAAGATACCTCCGGGCCCCAGCATTTT	CASSQDTSGPQHF
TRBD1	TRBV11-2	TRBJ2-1	TGTGCCAGCAGCTTTGGGACAGGAGAAAACCTTCGGGAGCAGTTCTTC	CASSFGTGENLREQFF
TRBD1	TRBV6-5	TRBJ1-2	TGTGCCAGCAGTGTGGGACAGGGCTTTAGCTATGGCTACACCTTC	CASSVGQGFSYGYTF
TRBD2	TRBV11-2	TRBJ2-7	TGTGCCAGCAGCTTAAGCGGGGACTACGAGCAGTACTTC	CASSLSGDYEQYF
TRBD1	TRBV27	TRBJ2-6	TGTGCCAGCAGTTTAGGACAGGTGTTTTCTGGGGCCAACGTCCTGACTTTC	CASSLGQVFSGANVLTF
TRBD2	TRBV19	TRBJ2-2	TGTGCCGCGGGGACTAGCGGGAACGGGGAGCTGTTTTTT	CAAGTSGNGELFF
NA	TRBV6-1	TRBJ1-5	TGTGCCAGCAGTGAATTGGCAGGCAATCAGCCCCAGCATTTT	CASSELAGNQPQHF
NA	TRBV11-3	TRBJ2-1	TGTGCCAGCAGCTTTGGGGGAGGCGTCTACAATGAGCAGTTCTTC	CASSFGGGVYNEQFF
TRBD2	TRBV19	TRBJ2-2	TGTGCCAGTAGTGTCCTAGCGGGAGGGGTCGGGGAGCTGTTTTTT	CASSVLAGGVGELFF
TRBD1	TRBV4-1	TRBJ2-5	TGCGCCAGCAGCCCGGGGACAGTACCCCAAGAGACCCAGTACTTC	CASSPGTVPQETQYF
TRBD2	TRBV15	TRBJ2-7	TGTGCCACCAGCAGCCGGACTAGCGGGACCTACGAGCAGTACTTC	CATSSRTSGTYEQYF
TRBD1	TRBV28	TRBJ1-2	TGTGCCAGCAGTTCCTCCAACAGGGGTGGCTACACCTTC	CASSSSNRGGYTF
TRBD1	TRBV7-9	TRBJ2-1	TGTGCCAGCAGCTTAGCGCAGCCTGGACAGGCATACAATGAGCAGTTCTTC	CASSLAQPGQAYNEQFF
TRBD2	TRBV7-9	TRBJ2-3	TGTGCCAGCAGTGAACTAGCGGGAGTAGATACGCAGTATTTT	CASSELAGVDTQYF
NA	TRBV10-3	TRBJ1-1	TGTGCCATCAGTGAGTCGCCAGGGCACCTTGAAGCTTTCTTT	CAISESPGHLEAFF
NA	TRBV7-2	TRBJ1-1	TGTGCCAGCAGCTTAGGACAGAACACTGAAGCTTTCTTT	CASSLGQNTEAFF
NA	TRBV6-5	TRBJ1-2	TGTGCCAGCAGTCACCAGGGGAAGAGCCAGTATGGCTACACCTTC	CASSHQGKSQYGYTF
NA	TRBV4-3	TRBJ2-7	TGCGCCAGCAGCCAAGAGTTTGGGCAGGGCCACGAGCAGTACTTC	CASSQEFGQGHEQYF
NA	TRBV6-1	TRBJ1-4	TGTGCCAGCAGTGAAGTAGTGAGGGGGGGTACTAATGAAAAACTGTTTTTT	CASSEVVRGGTNEKLFF
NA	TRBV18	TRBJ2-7	TGTGCCAGCTCACCACCGTACGGGAGTTCTTACGAGCAGTACTTC	CASSPPYGSSYEQYF
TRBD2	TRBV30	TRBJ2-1	TGTGCCTGGTGGAGCGGGAGCTCCTACAATGAGCAGTTCTTC	CAWWSGSSYNEQFF
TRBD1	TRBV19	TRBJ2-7	TGTGCCAGTAGTATTTGGGGACAGGGCACAGGTATATCCTACGAGCAGTACTTC	CASSIWGQGTGISYEQYF